This TCR beta chain originates from a study of Graves' ophthalmopathy and Graves' hyperthyroidism (dated by TCRdb to 2016 to 2019). The study in broad terms: Peripheral blood samples were taken at the time of initial diagnosis, before any treatment was given. To tell Graves' ophthalmopathy apart from Graves' hyperthyroidism, and to predict which patients would progress to ophthalmopathy, the study relied on TCR beta repertoire signatures. In total, approximately 130 blood samples were TCR-sequenced: under 45 ophthalmopathy, about 75 hyperthyroidism and roughly 17 hyperthyroidism-to-ophthalmopathy patients. To explore V-J signatures that separate ophthalmopathy from hyperthyroidism, a discovery set of 100 patients was enrolled, consisting of 40 to 45 with ophthalmopathy and about 60 with stable hyperthyroidism. An independent validation cohort comprised under 20 hyperthyroidism patients and about 16 patients who later progressed from hyperthyroidism to ophthalmopathy. T-cell repertoires of thyroid tissue and blood were compared in more than 5 hyperthyroidism patients. Once sampling was done, hyperthyroidism patients were given methimazole at a starting dose of 30 mg daily, while ophthalmopathy patients were given high-dose intravenous methylprednisolone. Summary of the overall study and its limitations: Among expanded thyroid clonotypes with frequency above 0.001, most also showed up in blood, which suggests that blood repertoires may reflect the thyroid immune response. In validation, the model predicted ophthalmopathy progression with 70.59% sensitivity and roughly 72% specificity; roughly 11 predicted patients were CT-confirmed with GO in a median of around 6 months. No statistical method was used to set the sample size in advance, and the investigators knew which group each participant was assigned to. The 13-signature model separated ophthalmopathy from stable hyperthyroidism with approximately 90% sensitivity and 81.08% specificity in cross-validation, and 80%/75% in the test set.

The CDR3 sequence holds 10 residues, the cysteine and phenylalanine included. The only DNA kept is the CDR3, 30 bases in frame from the first base. V is reduced by 5 bases and J by 3 bases, leaving a spacing of 2 bases between them. According to the germline V gene, CDR1 reads MDHEN and CDR2 reads SYDVKM. For repertoire sequencing, TCR beta CDR3 regions were amplified from RNA transcripts. The first round was an RT-PCR using HTBI primers with the Qiagen OneStep RT-PCR kit, and this first round was followed by a second-round multiplex PCR, then size selection and purification. Libraries were sequenced paired-end with 100 bp reads on an Illumina HiSeq2000. Processing in the source paper ran as follows. Reads were processed with SOAPnuke, discarding reads with adapters, uncalled bases, mean Phred below 15, or no exact constant-primer or identifier match. High-quality paired reads were merged with COPE v1.2.5. Clonotypes were defined as unique nucleotide sequences and were aligned to IMGT TRB V, D and J references using MiTCR v1.1. Analysis was restricted to V-J combinations with a frequency above 0.0001, which covered over 98% of repertoires. For each V-J combination, a TCR clonal expansion and chaos score was defined as the ratio of F50 clonal expansion to chaos observed in the TCRdist matrix. Features were reduced by Welch's t-statistics and random forest to some 13 V-J combinations, which fed a naive Bayes classifier. Thyroid-blood repertoire similarity was quantified with the Morisita-Horn index. Clones were called with MiXCR by TCRdb after fastp trimmed the public reads at Q25, and only in-frame beta chains were retained. Each entry is one CDR3 protein sequence, shown with its most common DNA and genes. The V and J calls and clone size are TCRdb's, not the authors'. This sample lists some 350,000 distinct CDR3 sequences; approximately 18% were detected once. 2% to 2.5% of the sample is in the top ten clones.

This clonotype was picked up many times. The antigen it binds to is not known. Base qualities are not recorded, but no much larger clone differs from it by a single base. Stable hyperthyroidism was defined as no progression to ophthalmopathy within 18 months of follow-up. Patients with hyperthyroidism were aged 18 to 65 years, had been newly diagnosed, and had a disease duration of less than 2 months. Patients with other autoimmune diseases, uncontrolled infections, pregnancy or lactation were excluded. Diagnosis was based on clinical symptoms, serum thyroxine, TRAb, thyroid ultrasound and orbital computed tomography. Ficoll-Paque density gradient centrifugation was used to isolate PBMCs from around 9.1 ml of fresh peripheral blood. Total RNA was extracted using Trizol reagent, and RNA quality was checked on an Agilent 2100 Bioanalyzer.

This chain is built from TRBV28 and TRBJ2-7; confidence is insufficient to name the D gene. The sequence was collected from an adult woman with stable Graves' hyperthyroidism. Material: peripheral blood. The CDR3 in this case is CASSNYEQYF. The nucleotide sequence reads TGTGCCAGCAGTAACTACGAGCAGTACTTC.